These 19 T cell receptor beta chains came from one sample sequenced in a study of Ad26.COV2.S vaccination and SARS-CoV-2 variants. Treatment meaning: around 19 received Ad26.COV2.S at low or high dose, single or two shots; roughly five received placebo; per-sample allocation not given. Material that was analyzed had been drawn on day 63 after the first vaccine or placebo injection. The protocol was immunoSEQ multiplex PCR, while the TCRdb copy is restricted to in-frame clones and leaves out a portion. The sample has a few hundred thousand clones; about four fifths are singletons. The material was peripheral blood, obtained in a trial of Ad26.COV2.S vaccine versus placebo. All receptors come from a person aged 18 to 65 who received the Ad26.COV2.S COVID-19 vaccine or a placebo.

In this sample, this clone turned up a few times. The chain links TRBV2 to TRBJ2-3; D remains ambiguous. This CDR3 comprises 13 residues. Germline V gene sequence: CDR1 SNHLY, CDR2 FYNNEI. The V and J ends lost 4 bases and 0 bases respectively, with 5 bases between them. This CDR3 is CASSGASTDTQYF. Here the CDR3 DNA reads TGTGCCAGCAGTGGCGCTAGCACAGATACGCAGTATTTT. Supplemented by reference TRBV2 and TRBJ2-3, the full variable domain reads EPEVTQTPSHQVTQMGQEVILRCVPISNHLYFYWYRQILGQKVEFLVSFYNNEISEKSEIFDDQFSVERPDGSNFTLKIRSTKLEDSAMYFCASSGASTDTQYFGPGTRLTVL.

In regard to this clone: Other nucleotide sequences in the sample specify the same CDR3. As DNA, the CDR3 is TGTGCCAGCAGCTTAGGGGCAGGCATGAACACTGAAGCTTTCTTT. It codes for CASSLGAGMNTEAFF. The V and J genes are TRBV7-2 and TRBJ1-1; D is undetermined. The CDR3 length is 15 residues. CDR1 SGHTA and CDR2 FQGNSA come from the germline V gene. Trimming took 1 base from V and 0 from J, leaving 9 bases between them.

The rearrangement links TRBV5-6 to TRBJ1-3; tentatively, D is TRBD1 (5 bases). V was shortened by 3 bases and J by 2 bases, with 12 bases between the two germline ends. There are 15 residues in the CDR3. Germline-derived CDR1 and CDR2 are SGHDT and YYEEEE. CDR3: CASSSDSYPGNTIYF. CDR3 DNA: TGTGCCAGCAGCTCAGACAGCTATCCTGGAAACACCATATATTTT.

The V and J genes are TRBV7-9 and TRBJ2-1; D ambiguous. The CDR3 consists of 14 residues. CDR1 SEHNR and CDR2 FQNEAQ come from the germline V gene (reference sequence). The V end lost 5 bases, the J end lost 0 bases, and 8 bases lay between the germline ends. For the CDR3, the DNA is TGTGCCAGCAGCCGCGACGCCTCCTACAATGAGCAGTTCTTC. It yields the protein CASSRDASYNEQFF.

The J gene is TRBJ1-5, the V gene TRBV5-5; the D is unclear. With 2 bases removed from V and 6 bases from J, the gap between germline ends came to 12 bases. CDR1 and CDR2 (germline): SGHKS, YYEKEE (reference sequence). This CDR3 region has 14 residues. CDR3 loop: CASSFGRVGQPQHF. The CDR3 DNA follows: TGTGCCAGCAGCTTTGGCCGGGTCGGTCAGCCCCAGCATTTT. Supplemented by reference TRBV5-5 and TRBJ1-5, the full variable domain reads DAGVTQSPTHLIKTRGQQVTLRCSPISGHKSVSWYQQVLGQGPQFIFQYYEKEERGRGNFPDRFSARQFPNYSSELNVNALLLGDSALYLCASSFGRVGQPQHFGDGTRLSIL.

V is TRBV5-5 and J is TRBJ2-2, with 8 bases identical to TRBD2. Trimming at V came to 6 bases and at J to 2 bases, leaving 3 bases not matched to a gene. In germline, CDR1 is SGHKS, CDR2 YYEKEE (reference sequence). The CDR3 loop spans 14 amino acids. The CDR3 nucleotides are TGTGCCAGCAAGCTAGCGGGTAACACCGGGGAGCTGTTTTTT. Its protein is CASKLAGNTGELFF.

V is TRBV6-2 or TRBV6-3 and J is TRBJ2-3; D is uncertain. The V end was cut by 3 bases, the J end by 0 bases, with 7 bases between. This CDR3 is 14 amino acids long. Germline CDR1 is MNHEY and CDR2 is SVGEGT. The CDR3 DNA follows: TGTGCCAGCAGTTATAAGGAGAGCACAGATACGCAGTATTTT. It yields the protein CASSYKESTDTQYF.

This chain links TRBV7-3 with TRBJ1-2; D might be TRBD1 (5 bases). The germline V gene encodes CDR1 SGHTA and CDR2 FQGTGA. The CDR3 totals 13 residues. The germline V and J ends were trimmed by 3 bases and 4 bases, with 9 bases remaining between them. CDR3 loop: CASSFSDSYGYTF. The CDR3 DNA follows: TGTGCCAGCAGCTTCTCAGACAGCTATGGCTACACCTTC.

V gene TRBV5-5 combines with J gene TRBJ1-1, with 8 bases matching TRBD1. The CDR3 is 14 amino acids. Germline trimming cut 1 base from V and 5 bases from J; bases unmatched to any gene: 4. CDR1 is SGHKS, CDR2 YYEKEE, per germline (reference sequence). The CDR3 nucleotides are TGTGCCAGCAGCTTGCACAGGGGGTGGACTGAAGCTTTCTTT. It translates to CASSLHRGWTEAFF.

J is TRBJ2-1 and V is TRBV5-1, with D perhaps TRBD2 (5 bases). The CDR3 totals 14 residues. Germline CDR1 and CDR2: SGHRS and YFSETQ. V lost 6 bases to trimming and J lost 6 bases, with 16 bases between them. CDR3 bases: TGCGCCAGCAACCTGCTGGGAAGCGGCAATGAGCAGTTCTTC. This sequence encodes CASNLLGSGNEQFF.

The chain recombines TRBV10-3 with TRBJ2-2; D not certain. The V end lost 8 bases, the J end lost 5 bases, and 6 bases lay between the germline ends. The CDR3 runs to 11 residues. Germline V CDR1 and CDR2: ENHRY, SYGVKD. In DNA, the CDR3 is TGTGCCATCTGTGGAACCGGGGAGCTGTTTTTT. Its translation is CAICGTGELFF.

The chain links TRBV11-2 to TRBJ1-6, with D unresolved. V was clipped by 1 base and J by 15 bases, with 7 bases between them. The CDR3 is 11 residues long. Germline V gene lookup returns CDR1 SGHAT and CDR2 FQNNGV. CDR3 coding DNA: TGTGCCAGCAGCTTAGGGGCCCACCTCCACTTT. Translation: CASSLGAHLHF.

This rearrangement joins TRBV6-6 to TRBJ1-2; no clear D gene. CDR1 MNHNY and CDR2 SVGAGI come from the germline V gene (reference sequence). CDR3 size: 13 residues. V was cut by 6 bases and J by 7 bases, with 15 bases left in between. CDR3 sequence reads: CASSPVAEAGYTF. In nucleotides, the CDR3 is TGTGCCAGCAGCCCCGTGGCTGAAGCTGGCTACACCTTC.

This chain joins TRBV27 and TRBJ2-6; D ambiguous. Trimming removed 3 bases from V and 6 bases from J, with 24 bases in between. This CDR3 spans 19 amino acids. CDR1 MNHEY and CDR2 SMNVEV come from the germline V gene (reference sequence). The CDR3 reads CASSFIRPQTVLEANVLTF. The CDR3 region has the DNA TGTGCCAGCAGTTTCATAAGGCCCCAAACCGTGCTCGAGGCCAACGTCCTGACTTTC. Full variable domain (outside the CDR3, taken from reference TRBV27 and TRBJ2-6): EAQVTQNPRYLITVTGKKLTVTCSQNMNHEYMSWYRQDPGLGLRQIYYSMNVEVTDKGDVPEGYKVSRKEKRNFPLILESPSPNQTSLYFCASSFIRPQTVLEANVLTFGAGSRLTVL.

The rearrangement joins TRBV21-1 to TRBJ2-5; the table calls TRBD2, which could not be checked here. TRBV21-1 is assigned pseudogene status. The CDR3 has 19 amino acids. DNA of the CDR3: TGTGCCAGCAGCAAGTCCACTAGCGGGGGGGCGTTTTCCCAAGAGACCCAGTACTTC. It encodes CASSKSTSGGAFSQETQYF.

The chain uses TRBV18 and TRBJ2-7; D is perhaps TRBD1 (5 bases). This CDR3 contains 13 residues. Germline CDR1 KGHSH, CDR2 LQKENI. Trimming cost V 6 bases and J 3 bases, with 12 bases left between them. Written as DNA, the CDR3 is TGTGCCAGCTCCCAGGGAAACGGCTACGAGCAGTACTTC. Amino acid sequence: CASSQGNGYEQYF.

The chain recombines TRBV18 with TRBJ1-5; a possible D gene is TRBD1 (6 bases). Germline values: CDR1 KGHSH, CDR2 LQKENI. V dropped 2 bases and J dropped 3 bases, with 14 bases sitting between them. This CDR3 has 16 amino acids. In nucleotides, the CDR3 is TGTGCCAGCTCACCAGACAGGCAGGGGAACAATCAGCCCCAGCATTTT. Translation gives CASSPDRQGNNQPQHF.

The J gene is TRBJ1-6, the V gene TRBV6-4, with D possibly matching TRBD1 (5 bases). V gave up 3 bases and J gave up 11 bases, with 14 bases separating them. Germline V gene sequence: CDR1 MRHNA, CDR2 SNTAGT. The CDR3 is 14 residues long. As DNA, the CDR3 is TGTGCCAGCAGTGATGTGGCAGGGAGGACACCCCTCCACTTT. Translation: CASSDVAGRTPLHF.

Points on this clone: Other DNA sequences from this sample encode an identical CDR3 as well. This sequence joins TRBV6-5 and TRBJ2-7; D not resolved. The CDR3 loop spans 11 amino acids. CDR1 and CDR2 from the germline V gene are MNHEY and SVGAGI. Trimming took off 8 bases at V and 4 bases at J, with 9 bases between the two ends. The CDR3 loop reads CASRVGYEQYF. In DNA, the CDR3 is TGTGCCAGCCGGGTTGGGTACGAGCAGTACTTC.